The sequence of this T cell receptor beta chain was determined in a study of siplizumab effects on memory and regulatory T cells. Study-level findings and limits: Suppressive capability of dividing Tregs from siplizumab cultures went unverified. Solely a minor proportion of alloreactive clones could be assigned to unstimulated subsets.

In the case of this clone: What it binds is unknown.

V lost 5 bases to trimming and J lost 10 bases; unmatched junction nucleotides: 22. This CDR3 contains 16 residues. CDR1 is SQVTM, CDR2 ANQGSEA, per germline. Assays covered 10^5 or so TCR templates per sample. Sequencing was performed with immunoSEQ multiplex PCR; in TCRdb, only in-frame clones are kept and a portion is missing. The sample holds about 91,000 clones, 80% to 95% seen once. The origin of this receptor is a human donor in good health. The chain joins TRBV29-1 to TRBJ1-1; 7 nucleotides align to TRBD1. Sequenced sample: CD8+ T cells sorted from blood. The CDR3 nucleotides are TGCAGCGTTCAGGACAGGTACAGTACTTCCGGTTATGCAGCTTTCTTT. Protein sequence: CSVQDRYSTSGYAAFF. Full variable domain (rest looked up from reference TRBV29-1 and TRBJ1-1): SAVISQKPSRDICQRGTSLTIQCQVDSQVTMMFWYRQQPGQSLTLIATANQGSEATYESGFVIDKFPISRPNLTFSTLTVSNMSPEDSSIYLCSVQDRYSTSGYAAFFGQGTRLTVV.